This TCR beta chain was captured in a study of blood T cell repertoires in COVID-19. Overall study context: Acute-phase and convalescent COVID-19 samples originated in the United States, Italy and Spain.

Sequenced by immunoSEQ multiplex PCR; TCRdb stores in-frame clones only, minus some. The sample shows 120,000 or so clones, about 85% of them seen only once. Trimming at V came to 4 bases and at J to 14 bases, leaving 3 bases not matched to a gene. CDR3 length: 11 residues. Germline lookup yields CDR1 SGHTA and CDR2 FQGTGA. This sequence originates from an elderly man with active or convalescent COVID-19. Sequencing was performed on peripheral blood. The V gene is TRBV7-3, the J gene TRBJ2-4, with 9 bases matching TRBD2. CDR3 in amino acids: CASSSGLAEYF. CDR3 in DNA: TGTGCCAGCAGCTCGGGACTAGCAGAGTACTTC. The entire variable domain, with the rest obtained from reference TRBV7-3 and TRBJ2-4, is as follows: GAGVSQTPSNKVTEKGKYVELRCDPISGHTALYWYRQSLGQGPEFLIYFQGTGAADDSGLPNDRFFAVRPEGSVSTLKIQRTERGDSAVYLCASSSGLAEYFGAGTRLSVL.